This T cell receptor (beta chain) was observed in a study of cytomegalovirus exposure and HLA in healthy donors (TCRdb year 2017). Some background on the complete study: According to an earlier analysis of 587 of the donors, 200 million or so T cells yielded 100 million or so unique TCR beta sequences and more than 250 Gb of sequence data. Approximately 300 gigabases of sequencing data and around 88 million unique TCR sequences made up an early release that covered nearly 650 HLA-typed donors. The genetic ancestry cluster associated with self-reported Caucasian donors included 81% of the approximately 400 genotyped donors. The study aimed to test whether signatures of past pathogen exposure could be identified by cataloging public T cell receptors. The study used immunosequencing to profile the T cell repertoires of approximately 690 subjects and linked those repertoires to cytomegalovirus serostatus. Along with the approximately 600-subject first cohort, a separate validation cohort of around 110 different subjects was used. To predict cytomegalovirus infection status, the study combined high-throughput TCR immunosequencing, statistical association of individual TCRs with disease status, and machine learning. In a later analysis, previously published TCR beta repertoires from 670 or so donors were re-analyzed and high-resolution HLA genotyping was added so that TCR occurrence patterns could be studied. The later analysis used no new phenotypic data to find candidate immune exposures, relying instead on TCR beta sequences and their occurrence across donors. An earlier analysis of fewer than 700 of the donors applied high-throughput TCR beta sequencing to assess whether each TCR beta V gene segment acted as functional or pseudogenic. Donor age, sex, ethnicity and CMV serostatus were collected together with the repertoire data. Genome-wide SNP genotypes for about three fifths of the roughly 670 donors were used in a later genetic analysis, which treated that subset as a discovery cohort. All discovery cohort repertoires had been generated on a single sequencing platform. HLA typing covered class I and class II loci at four-digit resolution. Typing coverage differed by locus: A, B, C, DRB1 and DQB1 were typed in about 629-640 donors, DQA1 in 522, DPA1 in 600 to 610, and DPB1 in roughly 470. Five DR-DQ haplotypes were treated as single units for association and clustering because of strong linkage in the cohort. Among some 410 genotyped donors of the cohort, an average of about 240,000 unique TCR beta nucleotide sequences was sequenced per donor, of which roughly 17% were non-productive. The paper's findings and limits, for the study overall: Linkage disequilibrium might explain the correlated functional status among segregating V segments, but an unknown experimental factor could not be ruled out. A further reported finding was that TCR beta sequences accurately predicted the HLA-A and HLA-B alleles for most subjects in the first cohort. Most CMV-associated TCR beta chains appeared to be HLA-restricted in a later analysis, and the HLA associations seemed to be driven largely by CMV exposure. An earlier analysis of approximately 540 of the donors showed that most TCR beta V segments appeared in productive rearrangements either about 90% or about 30% of the time, which broadly matched IMGT annotations. Sequencing depth was assumed to be roughly uniform across donors in the presence/absence analyses, though that assumption may not hold. A few of the identified cytomegalovirus-associated TCR beta chains were confirmed in vitro to be specific for cytomegalovirus antigens. This cohort had only TCR beta chains sequenced, and the lack of alpha or paired-chain data limited which features could be detected. The study listed 150 to 200 TCR beta chains as associated with cytomegalovirus. A cluster of highly shared sequence variants was judged likely to represent a technical artifact of the sequencing pipeline. When HLA alleles, especially DR and DQ, strongly co-occurred, TCR associations were difficult to assign to individual alleles. In a later analysis, TCR association rates were found to vary across HLA loci, with the most associated TCRs seen for DRB1 alleles and the fewest for HLA-C alleles. A later genetic analysis associated a missense DCLRE1C variant with V-gene and J-gene trimming of TCR beta chains, and an independent cohort replicated the association. The 87-base-pair reads could not distinguish some IMGT-functional V segments, including TRBV6-2 and TRBV6-3, so those segments were excluded. According to a later analysis, parvovirus B19, influenza, CMV and Epstein-Barr virus appeared linked to several top co-occurrence clusters. Specific HLA alleles were associated with about 17,000 TCR beta sequences at a false discovery rate of 0.05 in a later analysis. Compared with the 666-donor mean, donors in an Asian-associated ancestry cluster had fewer N-insertions in productive TCRs, according to a later genetic analysis. Because some donors lacked HLA typing at each locus, the association tests relied only on the typed subset. The classifier was reported to diagnose cytomegalovirus status with high specificity and sensitivity in both the original and validation cohorts. Most TCR sequences were seen in very few donors, while some public TCRs were found in many individuals. The earlier analysis of some 560 of the donors excluded some 15 rarely observed V segments, including chromosome 9 orphons, because counts were too low. In a later analysis, HLA-associated TCR beta chains showed more clonal expansion and lower generation probabilities than non-associated chains that were equally common. CMV serostatus was the only immune exposure information available for the cohort. It was suggested by the authors that the approach could potentially be generalized to other disease states and immunological phenotypes.

Of note for this clone: This clone's antigen is unknown. No much larger clone exists at a distance of one base, and base qualities are not known.

There are 12 amino acids in the CDR3, from cysteine to phenylalanine inclusive. Of all the DNA, just the CDR3 is kept, 36 bases in frame from base 1. The germline V gene yields SGHAT for CDR1 and FQNNGV for CDR2. V and J are trimmed by 3 bases and 6 bases, and the gene matches miss 0 bases of the junction. Receptors were amplified or captured by the immunoSEQ multiplex PCR assay. For the multiplex PCR, a mixture combining 60 forward primers for TCR Vbeta segments and 13 reverse primers for TCR Jbeta segments was used. The CDR3 region of rearranged TCR beta genes was amplified from genomic DNA with a multiplex PCR assay. The Illumina HiSeq System was used to sequence the amplified TCR beta libraries as 87-base-pair reads. Processing in the source paper ran as follows. A later analysis tallied around 80 million unique TCR beta chains across the 700 or so repertoires, and around 12 million of those chains were shared by two or more donors. To remove PCR and sequencing errors, raw reads were error-corrected and collapsed into unique sequences using a nearest-neighbor algorithm that merged closely related sequences. Alignment of CDR3 sequences to IMGT reference sequences was used to assign V, D and J gene segments. For a sequence to be retained, a match of at least six nucleotides was required to both a V gene segment and a J gene segment. Rearrangements were called productive when the CDR3 lacked stop codons and stayed in frame with V and J; all others were non-productive. Following IMGT convention, CDR3 was defined as the stretch from the second conserved V-encoded cysteine up to the conserved J-encoded phenylalanine. Sequences without an unambiguous match to a single V gene segment were excluded from the earlier analysis of a few hundred of the donors. An earlier analysis of a few hundred of the donors classified V segments as functional when productive rearrangements were above 56.7% and as segregating when the standard deviation between donors was above 5%. A statistical classification framework was developed to diagnose cytomegalovirus status using the catalog of TCR beta chain sequences. V and J gene assignment, in a later analysis, came from comparing TCR nucleotide sequences with IMGT/GENE-DB human TR gene sequences. In a later analysis, CDR3 sequences and most-parsimonious VDJ recombination scenarios were assigned using the TCRdist pipeline. In a later analysis, every TCR beta chain was defined by the combination of its CDR3 amino acid sequence and its V-gene family, and reads without a unique V-gene family were dropped. As a way to deal with suspected cross-contamination and a sequencing artifact, a later analysis dropped roughly 600 nucleotide sequences that were highly shared and had low generation probability. In a later analysis, a clonal expansion index was calculated for each public chain from normalized within-repertoire ranks of inferred template counts. In a later analysis, generation probabilities were computed using a VDJ recombination model fitted to out-of-frame rearrangements, and the results were checked against IGoR. In a later analysis, TCR-TCR, TCR-HLA and TCR-CMV co-occurrence was scored with hypergeometric tests, and a repertoire-size bias correction was applied to TCR pairs. A later analysis estimated false discovery rates by permuting HLA or CMV assignments 20 times. In a later analysis, co-occurring TCRs were grouped using DBSCAN, and TCRdist sequence similarity was added for clustering within HLA-allele-positive subsets. For co-occurrence clustering, repertoires with fewer than 30,000 or more than 120,000 public chains were excluded, along with roughly 5 repertoires with anomalous nucleotide sharing. The table was pulled from immuneACCESS by TCRdb, which kept in-frame rearrangements only. Such tables lose some clones; where checked, under half of the loss comes from unresolved V genes, and the rest has no known cause. The V and J calls and clone size are taken from that table; D and trimming were inferred from the DNA. Across this sample there are about 140,000 clones, with around two thirds seen only once. Around 9.3% of the sample goes to the ten largest clones.

The cohort consisted of fewer than 700 healthy bone marrow donors. At the time of sampling, all cohort members were nominally healthy, though unrecorded immune exposures were likely present. The donor tested CMV seropositive, placing the donor among the 289 seropositive members of the cohort. Every donor gave a peripheral blood sample, and the peripheral blood mononuclear cells from that sample were used for TCR beta sequencing. Genomic DNA extraction from the blood cell samples was performed with the Qiagen DNeasy Blood Extraction Kit. Sequenced: PBMCs. The chain uses TRBV11-2 and TRBJ1-2, with TRBD1 identical over 8 junction bases. The TCR was taken from a man under 40 in good health and CMV-seropositive. DNA sequence: TGTGCCAGCAGCTTGACAGGGGATGGCTACACCTTC. This codes for CASSLTGDGYTF.